This T cell receptor (beta chain) was recorded in a study of blood T cell repertoires in COVID-19. Looking at the study overall: Sites in the United States, Italy and Spain provided acute and convalescent COVID-19 samples. PBMCs, B-cell-depleted T cells, or T cells were the source of the cDNA or gDNA that made up the material.

The CDR3 is 14 amino acids. The trim removed 5 bases at V and 2 bases at J, leaving 5 bases unmatched. Germline values: CDR1 SEHNR, CDR2 FQNEAQ (reference sequence). Authors' data handling: From reference gene primer amplification, estimates of nucleated cell counts were derived. Generated by immunoSEQ multiplex PCR, the TCRdb table keeps only in-frame clones and is missing some. The V and J calls and clone size are taken from that table; D and trimming were inferred from the DNA. The table records 120,000 to 150,000 clones, 81% of them present only once. This clone was observed a handful of times. The J gene is TRBJ1-1, the V gene TRBV7-9; 7 bases map to TRBD1. This receptor was obtained from a human donor with acute or convalescent COVID-19. The donor label of this sample is uncertain. The material sequenced was peripheral blood. Here the CDR3 reads CASSPDRVNTEAFF. DNA for the CDR3: TGTGCCAGCAGCCCAGACAGGGTCAACACTGAAGCTTTCTTT.